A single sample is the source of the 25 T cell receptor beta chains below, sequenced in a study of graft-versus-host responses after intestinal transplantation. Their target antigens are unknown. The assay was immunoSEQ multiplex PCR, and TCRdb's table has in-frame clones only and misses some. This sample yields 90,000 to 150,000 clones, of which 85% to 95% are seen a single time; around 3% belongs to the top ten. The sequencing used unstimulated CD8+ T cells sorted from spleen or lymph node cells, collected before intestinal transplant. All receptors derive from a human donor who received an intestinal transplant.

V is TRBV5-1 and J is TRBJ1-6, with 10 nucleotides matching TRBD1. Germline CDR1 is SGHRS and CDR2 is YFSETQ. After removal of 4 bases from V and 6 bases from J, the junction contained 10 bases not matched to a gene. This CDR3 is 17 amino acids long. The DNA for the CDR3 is TGCGCCAGCAGCACCGGGGACAGGGGATTTGGTAATTCACCCCTCCACTTT. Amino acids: CASSTGDRGFGNSPLHF.

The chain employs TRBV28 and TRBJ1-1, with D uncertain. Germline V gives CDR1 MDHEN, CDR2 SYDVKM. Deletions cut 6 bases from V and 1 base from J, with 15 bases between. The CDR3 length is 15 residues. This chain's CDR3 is CASSLPQTENTEAFF. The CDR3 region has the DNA TGTGCCAGCAGCCTCCCCCAGACGGAGAACACTGAAGCTTTCTTT. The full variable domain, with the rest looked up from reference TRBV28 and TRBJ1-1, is DVKVTQSSRYLVKRTGEKVFLECVQDMDHENMFWYRQDPGLGLRLIYFSYDVKMKEKGDIPEGYSVSREKKERFSLILESASTNQTSMYLCASSLPQTENTEAFFGQGTRLTVV.

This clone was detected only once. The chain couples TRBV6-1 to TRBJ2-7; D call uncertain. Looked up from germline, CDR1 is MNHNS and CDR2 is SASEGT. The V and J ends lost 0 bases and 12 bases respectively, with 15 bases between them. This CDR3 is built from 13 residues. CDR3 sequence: CASSEAPAGDRYF. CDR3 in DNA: TGTGCCAGCAGTGAAGCTCCGGCCGGTGATAGGTACTTC.

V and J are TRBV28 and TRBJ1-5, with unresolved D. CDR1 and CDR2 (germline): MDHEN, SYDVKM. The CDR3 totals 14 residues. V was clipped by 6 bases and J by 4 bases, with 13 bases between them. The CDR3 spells CASSPGEGNQPQHF. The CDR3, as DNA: TGTGCCAGCAGCCCCGGGGAGGGAAATCAGCCCCAGCATTTT. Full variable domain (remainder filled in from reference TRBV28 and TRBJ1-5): DVKVTQSSRYLVKRTGEKVFLECVQDMDHENMFWYRQDPGLGLRLIYFSYDVKMKEKGDIPEGYSVSREKKERFSLILESASTNQTSMYLCASSPGEGNQPQHFGDGTRLSIL.

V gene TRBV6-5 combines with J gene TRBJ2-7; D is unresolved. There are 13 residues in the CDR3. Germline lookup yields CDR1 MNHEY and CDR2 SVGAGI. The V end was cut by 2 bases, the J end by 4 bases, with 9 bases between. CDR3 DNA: TGTGCCAGCAGTTACCGCGCACAATACGAGCAGTACTTC. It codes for CASSYRAQYEQYF.

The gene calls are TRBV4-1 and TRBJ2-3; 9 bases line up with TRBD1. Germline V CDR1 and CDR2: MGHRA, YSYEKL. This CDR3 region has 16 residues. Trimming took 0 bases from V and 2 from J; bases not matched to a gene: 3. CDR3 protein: CASSQDGDRVTDTQYF. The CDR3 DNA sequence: TGCGCCAGCAGCCAAGATGGGGACAGGGTCACAGATACGCAGTATTTT.

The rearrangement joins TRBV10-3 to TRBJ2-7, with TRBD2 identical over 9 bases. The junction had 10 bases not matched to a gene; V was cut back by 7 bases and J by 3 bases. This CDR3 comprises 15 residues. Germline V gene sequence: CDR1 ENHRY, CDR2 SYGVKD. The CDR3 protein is CAIKLAGGENYEQYF. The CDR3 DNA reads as TGTGCCATCAAACTTGCGGGAGGGGAAAACTACGAGCAGTACTTC.

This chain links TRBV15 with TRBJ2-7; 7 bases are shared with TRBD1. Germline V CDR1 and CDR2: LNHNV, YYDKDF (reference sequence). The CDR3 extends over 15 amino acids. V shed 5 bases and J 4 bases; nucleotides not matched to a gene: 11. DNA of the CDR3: TGTGCCACCAGCGCCGGGGACAGTGGGCTGTACGAGCAGTACTTC. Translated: CATSAGDSGLYEQYF. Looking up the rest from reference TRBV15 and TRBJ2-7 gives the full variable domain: DAMVIQNPRYQVTQFGKPVTLSCSQTLNHNVMYWYQQKSSQAPKLLFHYYDKDFNNEADTPDNFQSRRPNTSFCFLDIRSPGLGDTAMYLCATSAGDSGLYEQYFGPGTRLTVT.

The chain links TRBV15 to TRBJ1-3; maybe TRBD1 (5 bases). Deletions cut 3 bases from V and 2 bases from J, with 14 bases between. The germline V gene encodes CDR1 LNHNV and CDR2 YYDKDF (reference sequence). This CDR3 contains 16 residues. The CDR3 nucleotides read TGTGCCACCAGCAGCGAGAGGGGCTTAACTGGAAACACCATATATTTT. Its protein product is CATSSERGLTGNTIYF.

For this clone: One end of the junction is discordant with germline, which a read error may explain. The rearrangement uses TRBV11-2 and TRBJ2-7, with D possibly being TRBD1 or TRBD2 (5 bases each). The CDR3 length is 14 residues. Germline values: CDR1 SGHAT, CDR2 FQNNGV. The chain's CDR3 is CASSLGTSSYEQYF. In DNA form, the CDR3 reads TGTGCCAGCAGTTTAGGGACCAGCTCCTACGAGCAGTACTTC.

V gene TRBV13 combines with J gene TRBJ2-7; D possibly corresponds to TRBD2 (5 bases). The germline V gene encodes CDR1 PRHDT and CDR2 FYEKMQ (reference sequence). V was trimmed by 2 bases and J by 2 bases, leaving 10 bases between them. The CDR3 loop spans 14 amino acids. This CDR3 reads CASSLRAAPYEQYF. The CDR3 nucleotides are TGTGCCAGCAGCTTAAGAGCGGCTCCCTACGAGCAGTACTTC.

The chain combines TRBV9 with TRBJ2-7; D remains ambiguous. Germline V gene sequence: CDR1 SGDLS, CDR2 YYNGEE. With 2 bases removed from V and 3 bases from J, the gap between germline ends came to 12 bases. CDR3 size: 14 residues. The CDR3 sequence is CASSVGQAFYEQYF. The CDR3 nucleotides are TGTGCCAGCAGCGTCGGGCAGGCCTTCTACGAGCAGTACTTC.

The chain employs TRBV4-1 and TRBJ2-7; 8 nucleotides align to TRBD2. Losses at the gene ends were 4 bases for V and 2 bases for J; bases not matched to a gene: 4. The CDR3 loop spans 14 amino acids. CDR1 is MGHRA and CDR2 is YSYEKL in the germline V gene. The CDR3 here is CASSPREGPYEQYF. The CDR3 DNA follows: TGCGCCAGCAGCCCCCGGGAGGGACCCTACGAGCAGTACTTC.

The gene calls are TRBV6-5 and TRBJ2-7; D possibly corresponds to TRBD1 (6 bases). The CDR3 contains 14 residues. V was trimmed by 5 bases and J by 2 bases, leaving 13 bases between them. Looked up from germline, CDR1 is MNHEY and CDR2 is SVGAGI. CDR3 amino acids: CASSPGHKTYEQYF. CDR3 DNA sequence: TGTGCCAGCAGTCCGGGACACAAGACCTACGAGCAGTACTTC.

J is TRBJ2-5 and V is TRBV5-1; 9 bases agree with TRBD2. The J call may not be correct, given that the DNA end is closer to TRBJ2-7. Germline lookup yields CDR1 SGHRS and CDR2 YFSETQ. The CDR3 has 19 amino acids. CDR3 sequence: CASSLGIRELAGPPYEQYF. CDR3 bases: TGCGCCAGCAGCTTGGGAATTAGGGAGCTAGCGGGACCCCCCTACGAGCAGTACTTC.

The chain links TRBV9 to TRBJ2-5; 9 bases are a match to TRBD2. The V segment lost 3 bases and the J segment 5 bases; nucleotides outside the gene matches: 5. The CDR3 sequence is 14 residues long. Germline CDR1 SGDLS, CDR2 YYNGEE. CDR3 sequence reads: CASSASGTVETQYF. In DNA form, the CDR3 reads TGTGCCAGCAGCGCTAGCGGGACGGTTGAGACCCAGTACTTC.

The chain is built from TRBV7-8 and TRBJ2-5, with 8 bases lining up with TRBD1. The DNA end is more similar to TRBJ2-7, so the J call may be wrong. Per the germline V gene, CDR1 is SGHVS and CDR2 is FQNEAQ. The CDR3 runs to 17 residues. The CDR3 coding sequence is TGTGCCAGCAGCTTATATTACAACAGGGGGATCTCCTACGAGCAGTACTTC. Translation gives CASSLYYNRGISYEQYF.

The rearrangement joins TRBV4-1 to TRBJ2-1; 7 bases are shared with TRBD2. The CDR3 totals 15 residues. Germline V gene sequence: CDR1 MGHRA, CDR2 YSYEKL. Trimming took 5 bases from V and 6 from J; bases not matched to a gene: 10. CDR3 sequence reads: CASSLRSGSRNEQFF. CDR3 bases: TGCGCCAGCAGCTTACGTAGCGGGTCACGCAATGAGCAGTTCTTC.

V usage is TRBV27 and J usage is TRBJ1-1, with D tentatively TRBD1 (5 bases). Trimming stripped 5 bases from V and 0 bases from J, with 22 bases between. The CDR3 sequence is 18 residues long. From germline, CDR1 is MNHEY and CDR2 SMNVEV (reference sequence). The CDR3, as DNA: TGTGCCAGCAGTCCACCCGAGGGTCAGACAGCAATGAACACTGAAGCTTTCTTT. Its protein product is CASSPPEGQTAMNTEAFF.

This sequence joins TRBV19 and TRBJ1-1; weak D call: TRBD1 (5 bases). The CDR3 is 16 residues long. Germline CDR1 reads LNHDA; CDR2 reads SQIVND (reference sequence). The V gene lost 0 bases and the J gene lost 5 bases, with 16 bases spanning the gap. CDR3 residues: CASSIDRSGGNTEAFF. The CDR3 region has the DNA TGTGCCAGTAGTATAGATAGATCCGGGGGGAATACTGAAGCTTTCTTT.

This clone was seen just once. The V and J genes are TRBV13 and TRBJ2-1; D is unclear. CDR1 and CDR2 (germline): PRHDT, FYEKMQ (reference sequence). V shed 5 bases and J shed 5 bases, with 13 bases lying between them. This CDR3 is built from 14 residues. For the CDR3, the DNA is TGTGCCAGCAGCCAAATGAAAGCTCACAATGAGCAGTTCTTC. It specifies CASSQMKAHNEQFF.

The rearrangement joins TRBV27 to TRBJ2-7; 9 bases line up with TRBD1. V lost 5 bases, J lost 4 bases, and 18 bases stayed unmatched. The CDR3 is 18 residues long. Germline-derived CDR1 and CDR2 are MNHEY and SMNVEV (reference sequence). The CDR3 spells CASSPPGTGREGTYEQYF. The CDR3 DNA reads TGTGCCAGCAGTCCCCCCGGGACAGGGAGGGAGGGTACGTACGAGCAGTACTTC.

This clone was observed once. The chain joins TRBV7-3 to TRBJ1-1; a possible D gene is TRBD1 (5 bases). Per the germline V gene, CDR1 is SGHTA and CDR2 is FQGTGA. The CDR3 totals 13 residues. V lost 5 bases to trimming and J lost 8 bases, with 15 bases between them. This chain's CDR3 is CASSLGTGTEAFF. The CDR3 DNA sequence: TGTGCCAGCAGCCTAGGTACCGGGACCGAAGCTTTCTTT.

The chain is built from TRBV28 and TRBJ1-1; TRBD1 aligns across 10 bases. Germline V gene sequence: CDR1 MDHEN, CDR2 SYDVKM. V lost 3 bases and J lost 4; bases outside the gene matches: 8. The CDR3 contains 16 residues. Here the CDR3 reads CASSFPGTGDFTEAFF. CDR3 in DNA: TGTGCCAGCAGTTTCCCCGGGACAGGGGACTTCACTGAAGCTTTCTTT.

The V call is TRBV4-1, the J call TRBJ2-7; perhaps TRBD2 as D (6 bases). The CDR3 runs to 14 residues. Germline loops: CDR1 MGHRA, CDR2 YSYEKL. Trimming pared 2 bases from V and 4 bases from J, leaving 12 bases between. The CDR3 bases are TGCGCCAGCAGCCAAAACTCAGGGAGGTACGAGCAGTACTTC. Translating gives CASSQNSGRYEQYF.